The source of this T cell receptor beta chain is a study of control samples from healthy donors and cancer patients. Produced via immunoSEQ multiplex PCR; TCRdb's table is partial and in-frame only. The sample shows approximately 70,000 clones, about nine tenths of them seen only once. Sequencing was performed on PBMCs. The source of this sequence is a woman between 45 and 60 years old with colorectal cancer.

For the CDR3, the DNA is TGTGCCAGCAGCTTAGTTGGGAATTCACCCCTCCACTTT. It is translated as CASSLVGNSPLHF. The V gene is TRBV7-9, the J gene TRBJ1-6; no clear D. From germline, CDR1 is SEHNR and CDR2 FQNEAQ (reference sequence). The CDR3 covers 13 residues. The V gene lost 1 base and the J gene lost 7 bases, with 5 bases spanning the gap.